These T cell receptor beta chains were read from a single sample in a study of T cell repertoires in cytomegalovirus infection. Their specific antigens are unknown. TCRdb re-derived calls from the reads in MiXCR, one entry per CDR3 protein. The sample has over 250,000 distinct CDR3 sequences; about 20% are singletons. Sequencing was performed on cultured PBMCs, taken from culture after CMV antigen stimulation. These receptors all come from a human donor in good health (CMV status not recorded). Some clones in this sample may be carry-over from other donors' samples. Each CDR3 is given with its conserved first and last residue. A D gene is named only where the DNA matches it firmly. For some rows the clone size is stated as once, few or many, or as a class when expanded; others skip it.

j_call: TRBJ1-1
clone_size: -
v_call: TRBV29-1
d_call: -
cdr3_nt: TGCAGCGTTGGTGGGGGGATGAACACTGAAGCTTTCTTT
cdr3_aa: CSVGGGMNTEAFF

j_call: TRBJ2-1
clone_size: -
v_call: TRBV11-3
d_call: -
cdr3_nt: TGTGCCAGCAGCTCAGTCGAGAGGCGACAGTTCTTC
cdr3_aa: CASSSVERRQFF

j_call: TRBJ2-7
clone_size: -
v_call: TRBV6-5
d_call: -
cdr3_nt: TGTGCCAGCAGTTACTCGAGGACAGTATCCTACGAGCAGTACTTC
cdr3_aa: CASSYSRTVSYEQYF

j_call: TRBJ1-1
clone_size: few
v_call: TRBV19
d_call: TRBD1
cdr3_nt: TGTGCCAGTAGACAAAGGACAGGGGGCATGAACACTGAAGCTTTCTTT
cdr3_aa: CASRQRTGGMNTEAFF

j_call: TRBJ1-2
clone_size: -
v_call: TRBV7-2
d_call: -
cdr3_nt: TGTGCCAGCAGCTTAGCGAGGGGGGGTCACGACTATGGCCACACCTTC
cdr3_aa: CASSLARGGHDYGHTF

j_call: TRBJ1-2
clone_size: many
v_call: TRBV7-2
d_call: -
cdr3_nt: TGTGCCAGCAGCTCAATGCCGGGTCCTCTATTGTATGGCTACACCTTC
cdr3_aa: CASSSMPGPLLYGYTF

j_call: TRBJ2-3
clone_size: few
v_call: TRBV11-2
d_call: TRBD2
cdr3_nt: TGTGCCAGCAGCCTGACTAGCGGGGAGTTGGATACGCAGTATTTT
cdr3_aa: CASSLTSGELDTQYF

j_call: TRBJ2-5
clone_size: -
v_call: TRBV19
d_call: -
cdr3_nt: TGTGCCAGTAGTATAGGAGCAGGGACGGCAGAGACCCAGTACTTC
cdr3_aa: CASSIGAGTAETQYF

j_call: TRBJ2-5
clone_size: -
v_call: TRBV20-1
d_call: -
cdr3_nt: TGCAGTGCTTCCCTCCAGCGGAGTCAAGAGACCCAGTACTTC
cdr3_aa: CSASLQRSQETQYF

j_call: TRBJ1-5
clone_size: few
v_call: TRBV12-3/TRBV12-4
d_call: -
cdr3_nt: TGTGCCAGCACCTTTGACCCTGAGAGGCCCCAGCATTTT
cdr3_aa: CASTFDPERPQHF

j_call: TRBJ1-1
clone_size: -
v_call: TRBV5-1
d_call: -
cdr3_nt: TGCGCCAGCAGCTTAGGCGTGGGGAACACTGAAGCTTTCTTT
cdr3_aa: CASSLGVGNTEAFF

j_call: TRBJ2-7
clone_size: -
v_call: TRBV19
d_call: -
cdr3_nt: TGTGCCAGTAGTCCAAAGCGGGCAGATGCCCTCTACGAGCAGTACTTC
cdr3_aa: CASSPKRADALYEQYF

j_call: TRBJ2-1
clone_size: -
v_call: TRBV5-4
d_call: TRBD2
cdr3_nt: TGTGCCAGCAGCCGTGTCGGGGCGGGAGTCTATGAGCAGTTCTTC
cdr3_aa: CASSRVGAGVYEQFF

j_call: TRBJ2-1
clone_size: -
v_call: TRBV14
d_call: -
cdr3_nt: TGTGCCAGCAGCCTTCTCTCAATTTTTAGCTCCTACAATGAGCAGTTCTTC
cdr3_aa: CASSLLSIFSSYNEQFF

j_call: TRBJ2-1
clone_size: many
v_call: TRBV7-9
d_call: TRBD2
cdr3_nt: TGTGCCAGCAGCTCGGGACTAGGTGCTCTCGATGAGCAGTTCTTC
cdr3_aa: CASSSGLGALDEQFF

j_call: TRBJ2-4
clone_size: many
v_call: TRBV7-2
d_call: TRBD2
cdr3_nt: TGTGCCAGCAGCCTGCAACTAGCGGGAGTAGCCATTCAGTACTTC
cdr3_aa: CASSLQLAGVAIQYF

j_call: TRBJ2-1
clone_size: many
v_call: TRBV18
d_call: -
cdr3_nt: TGTGCCAGCTCACCACCGACCAATGAGCAGTTCTTC
cdr3_aa: CASSPPTNEQFF

j_call: TRBJ1-5
clone_size: many
v_call: TRBV6-2/TRBV6-3
d_call: TRBD1
cdr3_nt: TGTGCCAGCAGCACTCAGGGGGGACGCAATCAGCCCCAGCATTTT
cdr3_aa: CASSTQGGRNQPQHF